This TCR beta chain was found in a study of blood T cells in healthy people across ages. Study results and caveats: More naive CD4+ cells and higher diversity marked long-lived donors relative to aged donors.

This clonotype was seen once. Its antigen is not known. With a J-beta primer mix and a sample-barcoded 5' primer, a second PCR ran 7 to 11 cycles. The template-switch adaptor was a 5' adaptor with 12 random nucleotides. It tagged each cDNA molecule. TCRdb re-derived calls from the 5' RACE reads in MiXCR, one entry per CDR3 protein. The sample includes about 780,000 distinct CDR3 sequences, roughly 24% of them seen just once. Individuals who donated were healthy Caucasians from Russia aged 6 to 90. Total RNA extraction produced at least 5.5 micrograms (per sample) for the study. This sample also belongs to another study, concerning T cells of mothers and their children.

This TCR was recovered from a boy younger than 18 in good health. The sample comprised blood.

The CDR3 coding sequence is TGTGCCAGCAGTCCCTCACGGACAGGGATCGGCTACGAGCAGTACTTC. Translated, it gives CASSPSRTGIGYEQYF. The chain employs TRBV28 and TRBJ2-7; TRBD1 matches 8 bases. J was trimmed by 3 bases and V by 5 bases; bases with no gene match: 12. Germline CDR1 reads MDHEN; CDR2 reads SYDVKM. This CDR3 comprises 16 residues.